In this sample, the clone carrying this T cell receptor (beta chain) turned up once. Its antigen is not known. CD45RO-negative CD8 cells positively selected for CCR7 made up the naive population, which excluded terminally differentiated effector memory CD45RA+ cells. This specimen comes from a study of shared clonotypes between healthy human individuals. Broader study findings: Between a few donors, naive CD4 clonotypes were shared at a level of around 5.2%.

Assay execution took place at the deep level. Every subset's genomic DNA went evenly onto several immunoSEQ plates. Produced via immunoSEQ multiplex PCR; TCRdb's table is partial and in-frame only. The sample consists of about 870,000 clones, roughly 92% of them appearing once. Per the germline V gene, CDR1 is SGHTA and CDR2 is FQGNSA. The V end was cut by 2 bases, the J end by 2 bases, with 25 bases between. The CDR3 is made up of 19 amino acids. The V gene is TRBV7-2, the J gene TRBJ2-7; possible D gene TRBD2, 6 bases. The sample was naive CD8+ T cells sorted from blood. The clonotype was recovered from a man aged 25-45 years in good health. In DNA form, the CDR3 reads TGTGCCAGCAGCTTACCCCGTGGGAGGCCTCTCCTCCTACCCTACGAGCAGTACTTC. As protein: CASSLPRGRPLLLPYEQYF.